One T cell receptor beta chain is described in this entry. The CDR3 length is 11 residues. Per the germline V gene, CDR1 is SGDLS and CDR2 is YYNGEE. The ends were cut back, 0 bases at V and 6 bases at J, with 3 bases in the middle. Original handling: The authors estimated nucleated cell counts from reference gene primer amplification. Assay: immunoSEQ multiplex PCR; the TCRdb copy retains only in-frame clones and omits some. V and J calls plus clone size are reproduced from that table; the DNA served to infer D and trimming. The sample holds hundreds of thousands of clones, approximately 86% seen once. This sample is drawn from a study of blood T cell repertoires in COVID-19. Study-wide context: Material from acute and convalescent COVID-19 was sourced from the United States, Italy and Spain.

Enrolled through a virtual design, the participants were between roughly 18 and 100 years of age and came from some 25 US areas. Cohorts were determined from participant-reported clinical history. This sequence joins TRBV9 and TRBJ1-1; D is undetermined. Sample: PBMCs or T cells enriched from blood (not recorded which). The origin of this receptor is a woman between 40 and 55 years old with acute COVID-19. The CDR3 is CASSVGPEAFF. In nucleotides, the CDR3 is TGTGCCAGCAGCGTAGGGCCTGAAGCTTTCTTT.